Listed below are T cell receptor beta chains from one sample, sequenced in a study of human T cells and chemical hapten exposure. In TCRdb, the RACE reads were re-called with MiXCR into one record per CDR3 protein. The repertoire holds more than 300,000 distinct CDR3 sequences, with about 5% as singletons. Sequencing used whole blood, obtained in connection with sensitization to the hapten diphenylcyclopropenone (DPC). All receptors come from a woman under 30 with alopecia areata. Some clones in this sample may be carry-over from other donors' samples. The CDR3 runs from the conserved cysteine through the conserved F or W. The D gene is left open where the match is weak. Expanded clones get a size class; other rows say once, few or many, or leave the size out.

>TRBJ2-1|many|TRBV5-1|TRBD1
CASSPAGTGGSGKQFF
TGCGCCAGCAGCCCGGCGGGGACAGGGGGTTCTGGAAAGCAGTTCTTC
>TRBJ1-4|NA|TRBV7-2|NA
CASSLQHDEKLFF
TGTGCCAGCAGCTTACAGCACGATGAAAAACTGTTTTTT
>TRBJ1-2|many|TRBV4-3|NA
CASSQDRGQSNGYTF
TGCGCCAGCAGCCAAGACAGAGGGCAGTCAAATGGCTACACCTTC
>TRBJ2-3|many|TRBV29-1|TRBD2
CSVEDGGGTDTQYF
TGCAGCGTTGAAGACGGGGGGGGCACAGATACGCAGTATTTT
>TRBJ1-5|NA|TRBV7-9|NA
CASSLDPMGLGQPQHF
TGTGCCAGCAGCTTAGACCCCATGGGGTTAGGACAGCCCCAGCATTTT
>TRBJ2-1|few|TRBV10-3|NA
CANQGEGSYNEQFF
TGTGCCAATCAGGGGGAGGGCTCCTACAATGAGCAGTTCTTC
>TRBJ2-7|few|TRBV29-1|NA
CSVWTAPYEQYF
TGCAGCGTGTGGACAGCTCCCTACGAGCAGTACTTC
>TRBJ2-1|many|TRBV6-5|NA
CASSYLRAESSYNEQFF
TGTGCCAGCAGTTACTTGAGAGCGGAGAGCTCCTACAATGAGCAGTTCTTC
>TRBJ1-6|many|TRBV6-5|NA
CASSYYYGTLQDSPLHF
TGTGCCAGCAGTTACTACTACGGGACCCTCCAGGATTCACCCCTCCACTTT
>TRBJ1-1|many|TRBV6-5|NA
CASRVTIMNTEAFF
TGTGCCAGCAGGGTAACCATTATGAACACTGAAGCTTTCTTT
>TRBJ1-5|NA|TRBV25-1|TRBD1
CASSTGTGVSQPQHF
TGTGCCAGCAGCACTGGGACAGGGGTTTCACAGCCCCAGCATTTT
>TRBJ2-5|few|TRBV27|NA
CASRALFIAETQYF
TGTGCCAGCAGGGCTCTATTTATAGCGGAGACCCAGTACTTC
>TRBJ1-2|many|TRBV6-6|NA
CASSGIQRTNYGYTF
TGTGCCAGCAGTGGCATTCAGAGGACTAACTATGGCTACACCTTC
>TRBJ2-3|many|TRBV7-2|TRBD2
CASSSLLVAGGSTDTQYF
TGTGCCAGCAGCTCCCTATTAGTAGCGGGGGGAAGCACAGATACGCAGTATTTT
>TRBJ1-1|many|TRBV12-3/TRBV12-4|NA
CASSSAGAMATEAFF
TGTGCCAGCAGTTCTGCGGGGGCCATGGCTACTGAAGCTTTCTTT
>TRBJ1-4|NA|TRBV7-9|NA
CASSDGSPNEKLFF
TGTGCCAGCAGCGACGGGAGCCCTAATGAAAAACTGTTTTTT
>TRBJ1-1|many|TRBV3-1|NA
CASKGEVAEAFF
TGTGCCAGCAAAGGGGAAGTGGCTGAAGCTTTCTTT
>TRBJ2-7|many|TRBV10-3|NA
CATSTTPSGEGGEQYF
TGTGCCACTTCAACCACCCCCAGCGGGGAGGGGGGGGAGCAGTACTTC
>TRBJ2-3|many|TRBV10-3|TRBD1
CAISTPTLGTASTDTQYF
TGTGCCATCAGTACACCTACACTCGGGACAGCTAGCACAGATACGCAGTATTTT
>TRBJ2-5|NA|TRBV11-2|TRBD2
CASNPRLAGYQETQYF
TGTGCCAGCAACCCCCGACTAGCGGGGTATCAAGAGACCCAGTACTTC
>TRBJ1-4|many|TRBV5-1|NA
CASSLATDRYNEKLFF
TGCGCCAGCAGCTTGGCCACTGATCGGTATAATGAAAAACTGTTTTTT
>TRBJ2-5|many|TRBV9|TRBD1
CASSVLDRLETQYF
TGTGCCAGCAGCGTCCTGGACAGGTTGGAGACCCAGTACTTC
>TRBJ2-1|many|TRBV5-1|TRBD2
CASSLTTSGALNEQFF
TGCGCCAGCAGCTTGACGACTAGCGGGGCCTTGAATGAGCAGTTCTTC
>TRBJ2-3|NA|TRBV5-1|NA
CASSPSEGLADTQYF
TGCGCCAGCAGCCCTTCCGAGGGGTTGGCGGATACGCAGTATTTT